These T cell receptor beta chains were read from a single sample in a study of vaccination and CD4 T cells after COVID-19. TCRdb re-analysed the PCR reads in MiXCR, keeping a single row per CDR3 protein. This table holds 8,000 to 10,000 distinct CDR3 sequences, 30% to 45% found once. Their antigens are not known. Sequencing was carried out using CD4+ T cells from blood, cultured in vitro. The receptor set was obtained from a human donor in good health. Each CDR3 is given with its conserved first and last residue. The D gene is left open where the match is weak. Where a row states a size, it is once, few, many or the class of an expanded clone; other rows omit it.

NA	TRBV28	NA	TRBJ1-1	11	CASSGQTEAFF	TGTGCCAGCAGCGGACAGACTGAAGCTTTCTTT
NA	TRBV7-8	NA	TRBJ1-5	15	CASSLEWFGDQPQHF	TGTGCCAGCAGCTTAGAGTGGTTCGGGGATCAGCCCCAGCATTTT
NA	TRBV3-1	TRBD1	TRBJ1-1	15	CASSQRGQGNTEAFF	TGTGCCAGCAGCCAACGGGGACAGGGGAATACTGAAGCTTTCTTT
NA	TRBV28	NA	TRBJ1-2	15	CASLGGSSANYGYTF	TGTGCCAGCCTTGGGGGGTCCTCTGCTAACTATGGCTACACCTTC
NA	TRBV20-1	TRBD1	TRBJ1-1	13	CSAGQGVVTEAFF	TGCAGTGCTGGACAGGGGGTGGTAACTGAAGCTTTCTTT
few	TRBV27	TRBD1	TRBJ1-6	14	CASRQRGLYSPLHF	TGTGCCAGCAGACAAAGGGGGCTGTATTCACCCCTCCACTTT
NA	TRBV4-3	TRBD1	TRBJ1-3	18	CASSQETGGRSSGNTIYF	TGCGCCAGCAGCCAAGAAACAGGGGGAAGATCCTCTGGAAACACCATATATTTT
NA	TRBV6-1	NA	TRBJ1-6	16	CASTLGLEVGDSPLHF	TGTGCCAGCACCCTGGGACTGGAGGTTGGGGATTCACCCCTCCACTTT
few	TRBV19	NA	TRBJ2-3	13	CASKQGFTDTQYF	TGTGCCAGTAAACAGGGATTCACAGATACGCAGTATTTT
NA	TRBV18	NA	TRBJ1-5	13	CASSPEGEQPQHF	TGTGCCAGCTCACCGGAGGGGGAACAGCCCCAGCATTTT
NA	TRBV19	NA	TRBJ1-2	13	CASSGTGAYGYTF	TGTGCCAGTAGTGGTACCGGGGCCTATGGCTACACCTTC
NA	TRBV28	NA	TRBJ2-6	15	CASSFTVSGANVLTF	TGTGCCAGCAGTTTTACGGTCTCTGGGGCCAACGTCCTGACTTTC
medium-sized	TRBV28	NA	TRBJ1-5	14	CASSAGHSNQPQHF	TGTGCCAGCAGTGCCGGACATAGCAATCAGCCCCAGCATTTT
few	TRBV28	TRBD1	TRBJ1-6	13	CASWDRHNSPLHF	TGTGCCAGCTGGGACAGGCATAATTCACCCCTCCACTTT
NA	TRBV11-2	NA	TRBJ2-6	14	CASRPYSGANVLTF	TGTGCCAGCAGACCGTACTCTGGGGCCAACGTCCTGACTTTC
NA	TRBV15	NA	TRBJ1-2	18	CATSRDLLGGWQNYGYTF	TGTGCCACCAGCAGAGATTTATTAGGGGGTTGGCAGAACTATGGCTACACCTTC
few	TRBV7-8	NA	TRBJ2-7	17	CASSLANRAQVIYEQYF	TGTGCCAGCAGCTTAGCGAATCGGGCCCAGGTGATCTACGAGCAGTACTTC
few	TRBV7-9	NA	TRBJ2-3	14	CASSLEGGGGTQYF	TGTGCCAGCAGCTTAGAGGGGGGCGGAGGTACGCAGTATTTT
NA	TRBV5-6	TRBD1	TRBJ2-7	13	CASSRQGTYEQYF	TGTGCCAGCAGCCGACAGGGTACCTACGAGCAGTACTTC
few	TRBV6-1	TRBD1	TRBJ2-7	15	CASSALGQGGYEQYF	TGTGCCAGCAGTGCCCTGGGACAGGGGGGGTACGAGCAGTACTTC
NA	TRBV20-1	NA	TRBJ1-2	12	CSARVGTGGYTF	TGCAGTGCTAGAGTAGGGACGGGAGGCTACACCTTC
NA	TRBV12-3/TRBV12-4	TRBD1	TRBJ2-4	14	CASSLRTGFSIQYF	TGTGCCAGCAGTTTACGGACAGGATTTAGCATTCAGTACTTC
once	TRBV6-2/TRBV6-3	NA	TRBJ2-3	11	CASSYLGTQYF	TGTGCCAGCAGTTATTTGGGTACGCAGTATTTT
NA	TRBV28	TRBD1	TRBJ2-3	20	CASSTTFTGQGVPSTDTQYF	TGTGCCAGCAGTACTACATTCACCGGACAGGGAGTTCCTAGCACAGATACGCAGTATTTT
few	TRBV30	NA	TRBJ1-2	12	CASPGVGYGYTF	TGTGCCTCGCCCGGGGTCGGCTATGGCTACACCTTC
NA	TRBV6-5	NA	TRBJ2-3	14	CASSYAGYTDTQYF	TGTGCCAGCAGTTACGCGGGGTACACAGATACGCAGTATTTT
NA	TRBV19	NA	TRBJ2-2	12	CASSPAGGELFF	TGTGCCAGTAGTCCTGCCGGCGGGGAGCTGTTTTTT